This T cell receptor beta chain was sequenced for a study of blood T cell repertoires in COVID-19. Background on the study: COVID-19 samples from acute and convalescent phases originated in the United States, Italy and Spain. In each case, the material was cDNA or gDNA derived from T cells, B-cell-depleted T cells, or PBMCs.

In the original processing: Quantification of nucleated cells was approximated via reference gene primer amplification. The table came from immunoSEQ multiplex PCR; TCRdb's copy has only in-frame clones and leaves some out. That table furnishes V, J and clone size, whereas the DNA furnished D and trimming. The repertoire holds 62,000 or so clones, with 88% as singletons. Looked up from germline, CDR1 is GTSNPN and CDR2 is SVGIG (reference sequence). V was clipped by 5 bases and J by 6 bases; unmatched bases: 13. This CDR3 spans 16 amino acids. The chain carries TRBV30 and TRBJ2-7; TRBD2 agrees at 13 bases. Specimen: peripheral blood. The source is a human donor in a cohort sampled during active COVID-19. The CDR3: CAWGLRGGLAGVEQYF. The CDR3 DNA is TGTGCCTGGGGTCTTAGAGGAGGACTAGCGGGAGTCGAGCAGTACTTC.